This T cell receptor (beta chain) was profiled in a study of shared clonotypes between healthy human individuals. Study details: Serving as donors were a couple of women and three men, whose ages spanned 18 to 49. For every donor, three CD4 naive, three CD4 memory, two CD8 naive and one CD8 memory plates were used. Study results and limitations: On the whole, naive subsets had larger estimated richness than memory subsets had.

Naivety among CD8 cells was defined by CD45RO negativity and positive CCR7 selection, thereby excluding terminally differentiated effector memory CD45RA+ cells. Every one of the donors was a Caucasian adult that lived in Nashville, Tennessee. On this clone itself: No antigen is known for it.

TCRdb keeps only in-frame clones here, not all; method: immunoSEQ multiplex PCR. Here the sample spans approximately 2,200,000 clones, around 93% being singletons. This TCR was recovered from a man younger than 30 in good health. Some clones in this sample may be carry-over from other donors' samples. Material for sequencing was naive CD8+ T cells from PBMCs.

The chain's CDR3 is CASSSSMGLLTGELFF. CDR3 sequence (DNA): TGTGCCAGCAGCTCCTCCATGGGACTACTCACCGGGGAGCTGTTTTTT. The genes are TRBV7-9 and TRBJ2-2, with 7 bases identical to TRBD2. From germline, CDR1 is SEHNR and CDR2 FQNEAQ (reference sequence). Trimming cost V 4 bases and J 4 bases; bases outside gene matches: 9. The CDR3 is 16 residues long.